A single sample gave rise to the 11 T cell receptor beta chains below, sequenced in a study of T cell responses to AZD1222 COVID-19 vaccine. The data were produced by immunoSEQ multiplex PCR, yet TCRdb's version contains in-frame clones alone and is incomplete. The sample shows under 100,000 clones, around 85% of them seen only once. The source was peripheral blood, collected 28 days after the second AZD1222 dose. The source is an adult who received the AZD1222 COVID-19 vaccine.

The table lists this clone with a count of one. The CDR3 sequence: CASSDGQLPGPQHF. CDR3 nucleotides: TGTGCCAGCAGTGACGGACAGTTACCAGGGCCCCAGCATTTT. V gene TRBV6-1 combines with J gene TRBJ1-5, with D perhaps TRBD1 (6 bases). The ends were cut back, 3 bases at V and 9 bases at J, with 15 bases in the middle. Germline assignment: CDR1 MNHNS and CDR2 SASEGT. The CDR3 is made up of 14 amino acids.

The chain links TRBV28 to TRBJ2-1, with 7 bases lining up with TRBD1. Germline V lookup: CDR1 MDHEN, CDR2 SYDVKM. CDR3 size: 17 residues. The ends lost 5 bases at V and 0 bases at J; junction bases unmatched: 10. DNA of the CDR3: TGTGCCAGCAGTAGCATTAGGGGGCCCAGCTCCTACAATGAGCAGTTCTTC. Its protein product is CASSSIRGPSSYNEQFF.

CDR3 nucleotide sequence: TGTGCCAGCAGTTGGACAGGGAACTACGAGCAGTACTTC. This translates into CASSWTGNYEQYF. The chain employs TRBV28 and TRBJ2-7, with 8 bases fitting TRBD1. The junction had 2 bases not matched to a gene; V was cut back by 4 bases and J by 3 bases. Germline V gene lookup returns CDR1 MDHEN and CDR2 SYDVKM. CDR3 length: 13 residues.

V gene TRBV5-1 combines with J gene TRBJ2-1, with 12 bases aligning to TRBD2. This CDR3 comprises 16 residues. Germline assignment: CDR1 SGHRS and CDR2 YFSETQ. The ends lost 4 bases at V and 5 bases at J; junction bases unmatched: 7. The CDR3 DNA is TGCGCCAGCAGCCCTCGACTAGCGGGGGCAAACAATGAGCAGTTCTTC. This translates into CASSPRLAGANNEQFF.

The chain couples TRBV5-1 to TRBJ2-3, with 7 bases fitting TRBD2. Germline V gene lookup returns CDR1 SGHRS and CDR2 YFSETQ. CDR3 size: 12 residues. With 0 bases clipped from V and 8 bases from J, the junction kept 0 bases outside the gene matches. Here the CDR3 reads CASSLGEGTQYF. The CDR3 DNA is TGCGCCAGCAGCTTGGGGGAGGGTACGCAGTATTTT.

CDR3 DNA: TGTGCCAGCAGTTGGGGACTTCCGCACAATGAGCAGTTCTTC. Residues: CASSWGLPHNEQFF. The chain has TRBV28 and TRBJ2-1; weak D call: TRBD2 (6 bases). Trimming stripped 4 bases from V and 5 bases from J, with 12 bases between. The CDR3 loop spans 14 amino acids. Germline CDR1 reads MDHEN; CDR2 reads SYDVKM.

As concerns this clone: Other DNA sequences in the same sample also yield this CDR3. This sequence joins TRBV12-5 and TRBJ1-2, with D maybe TRBD1 (6 bases). V was clipped by 2 bases and J by 0 bases, with 10 bases between them. Germline V lookup: CDR1 LGHNT, CDR2 FRNRAP. CDR3 length equals 15 residues. The CDR3 here is CASGLSGTPNYGYTF. The CDR3 DNA sequence: TGTGCTAGTGGTTTGTCCGGGACACCTAACTATGGCTACACCTTC.

The V and J genes are TRBV2 and TRBJ1-5; no reliable D call. The germline V and J ends were trimmed by 0 bases and 8 bases, with 14 bases remaining between them. Germline V lookup: CDR1 SNHLY, CDR2 FYNNEI. There are 15 residues in the CDR3. Written as DNA, the CDR3 is TGTGCCAGCAGTGAAGCCCTGGGCCCGGGTGAGCCCCAGCATTTT. Residues: CASSEALGPGEPQHF.

The chain has TRBV12-3 or TRBV12-4 and TRBJ1-2, with TRBD1 identical over 8 bases. Unmatched junction bases numbered 6, after V lost 7 bases and J lost 8 bases. CDR3 length: 12 residues. The CDR3 loop reads CASNSGGVGYTF. The DNA for the CDR3 is TGTGCCAGCAATTCAGGGGGCGTGGGCTACACCTTC.

The rearrangement joins TRBV6-5 to TRBJ2-7; tentatively, D is TRBD1 or TRBD2 (5 bases each). Germline CDR1 reads MNHEY; CDR2 reads SVGAGI. The CDR3 runs 15 residues. The V end was cut by 5 bases, the J end by 4 bases, with 18 bases between. The CDR3 sequence: CASSHPGPEAYEQYF. As DNA, the CDR3 is TGTGCCAGCAGTCACCCGGGACCCGAAGCGTACGAGCAGTACTTC.

This clone was counted once. The J gene is TRBJ1-6, the V gene TRBV9, with 8 bases lining up with TRBD1. Looked up from germline, CDR1 is SGDLS and CDR2 is YYNGEE. The V and J ends lost 3 bases and 0 bases, in that order; junction bases with no gene match: 5. The length of the CDR3 is 17 residues. CDR3 in DNA: TGTGCCAGCAGCGAGGGACAGGCAAGCTCCTATAATTCACCCCTCCACTTT. It yields the protein CASSEGQASSYNSPLHF.